These 6 T cell receptor beta chains originate from one sample sequenced in a study of T cell responses to AZD1222 COVID-19 vaccine. Clones were sequenced by immunoSEQ multiplex PCR, and TCRdb holds only the in-frame ones, with some missing. The sample yields 150,000 or so clones, about nine tenths seen once. The sequencing used peripheral blood, collected on day 0 of AZD1222 vaccination. The source of these receptors is an adult in good health.

The gene calls are TRBV5-4 and TRBJ2-1, with 12 bases fitting TRBD2. The CDR3 length is 15 residues. V was pared by 4 bases and J by 6 bases, with 5 bases of the junction left unmatched. Per germline, CDR1 SGHNT and CDR2 YYREEE (reference sequence). The CDR3 sequence is CASSPRTSGVNEQFF. Written as DNA, the CDR3 is TGTGCCAGCAGCCCCCGGACTAGCGGGGTCAATGAGCAGTTCTTC.

V is TRBV7-9 and J is TRBJ2-5; weak D call: TRBD1 (5 bases). Germline lookup yields CDR1 SEHNR and CDR2 FQNEAQ (reference sequence). The CDR3 totals 14 residues. V lost 4 bases and J lost 0, with 9 bases in between. The CDR3 DNA reads TGTGCCAGCAGCTCGAAGGGGTACCAAGAGACCCAGTACTTC. Protein: CASSSKGYQETQYF.

This chain joins TRBV7-8 and TRBJ1-3; TRBD1 aligns across 9 bases. This CDR3 comprises 18 residues. Germline-derived CDR1 and CDR2 are SGHVS and FQNEAQ. The trim removed 3 bases at V and 1 base at J, leaving 10 bases unmatched. CDR3 nucleotides: TGTGCCAGCAGCTTGAACAGGGGGCTTAGGTTGTCTGGAAACACCATATATTTT. Protein product: CASSLNRGLRLSGNTIYF. Based on the CDR3 plus reference TRBV7-8 and TRBJ1-3, the full variable domain is GAGVSQSPRYKVAKRGQDVALRCDPISGHVSLFWYQQALGQGPEFLTYFQNEAQLDKSGLPSDRFFAERPEGSVSTLKIQRTQQEDSAVYLCASSLNRGLRLSGNTIYFGEGSWLTVV.

Judged by abundance, this clone is medium-sized. The gene calls are TRBV2 and TRBJ1-5, with D perhaps TRBD1 (5 bases). CDR1 and CDR2 from the germline V gene are SNHLY and FYNNEI. V lost 6 bases to trimming and J lost 15 bases, with 18 bases between them. The length of the CDR3 is 12 residues. The CDR3: CASRGTGSPGHF. The DNA for the CDR3 is TGTGCCAGCAGGGGAACAGGTTCTCCGGGGCATTTT.

The V and J genes are TRBV4-3 and TRBJ1-2; no definite D call. V shed 0 bases and J shed 8 bases, with 19 bases lying between them. The germline V gene encodes CDR1 LGHNA and CDR2 YSLEER. This CDR3 has 16 amino acids. CDR3 sequence: CASSQDLETAFRGYTF. CDR3 bases: TGCGCCAGCAGCCAAGATCTTGAAACCGCCTTTCGGGGCTACACCTTC.

V usage is TRBV7-8 and J usage is TRBJ2-7; D might be TRBD1 (5 bases). This CDR3 region has 14 residues. Trimming removed 4 bases at V and 3 bases at J, with 13 bases between. CDR1 is SGHVS, CDR2 FQNEAQ, per germline. The CDR3 nucleotides are TGTGCCAGCAGCTCTCAAGGGGTCCTCTACGAGCAGTACTTC. Its protein is CASSSQGVLYEQYF.